This entry describes one T cell receptor (beta chain). The CDR3 runs to 14 residues. Germline V CDR1 and CDR2: MDHEN, SYDVKM. With 3 bases removed from V and 1 base from J, the gap between germline ends came to 9 bases. This sample is part of a study of T cell responses to AZD1222 COVID-19 vaccine. Produced via immunoSEQ multiplex PCR; TCRdb's table is partial and in-frame only. The table lists 93,000 or so clones, 90% to 95% of them singletons. The receptor comes from an adult in good health. V and J are TRBV28 and TRBJ1-1, with unresolved D. Specimen: peripheral blood, collected on day 0 of AZD1222 vaccination. CDR3 amino acids: CASSFSKGNTEAFF. In DNA form, the CDR3 reads TGTGCCAGCAGTTTCTCAAAGGGGAACACTGAAGCTTTCTTT. Based on the CDR3 plus reference TRBV28 and TRBJ1-1, the full variable domain is DVKVTQSSRYLVKRTGEKVFLECVQDMDHENMFWYRQDPGLGLRLIYFSYDVKMKEKGDIPEGYSVSREKKERFSLILESASTNQTSMYLCASSFSKGNTEAFFGQGTRLTVV.